This T cell receptor (beta chain) was recorded in a study of OX40 agonist ivuxolimab in advanced cancers. Study-wide context: Patients were roughly 81% male with ages roughly 20 to 80, mean approximately 58. Overall study findings and caveats: Circulating CD4+ and CD8+ T cells showed clonal expansion by week 6 at 0.1 to 3.0 mg/kg.

Germline CDR1 is GTSNPN and CDR2 is SVGIG (reference sequence). V dropped 8 bases and J dropped 5 bases, with 18 bases sitting between them. The CDR3 consists of 13 residues. The data were produced by immunoSEQ multiplex PCR, yet TCRdb's version contains in-frame clones alone and is incomplete. This sample has under 80,000 clones, with roughly 86% found just once. This clone showed up just a few times. Its specificity is unknown. This TCR came from an adult with an advanced solid tumor such as melanoma, head and neck, liver or kidney cancer. Specimen: CD4+ or CD8+ T cells sorted from blood, collected in a trial of the OX40 agonist ivuxolimab. The gene calls are TRBV30 and TRBJ1-2, with no clear D. The CDR3 DNA is TGTGCCGGAACGACGAGGCAGGCTTATGGCTACACCTTC. Its protein is CAGTTRQAYGYTF.